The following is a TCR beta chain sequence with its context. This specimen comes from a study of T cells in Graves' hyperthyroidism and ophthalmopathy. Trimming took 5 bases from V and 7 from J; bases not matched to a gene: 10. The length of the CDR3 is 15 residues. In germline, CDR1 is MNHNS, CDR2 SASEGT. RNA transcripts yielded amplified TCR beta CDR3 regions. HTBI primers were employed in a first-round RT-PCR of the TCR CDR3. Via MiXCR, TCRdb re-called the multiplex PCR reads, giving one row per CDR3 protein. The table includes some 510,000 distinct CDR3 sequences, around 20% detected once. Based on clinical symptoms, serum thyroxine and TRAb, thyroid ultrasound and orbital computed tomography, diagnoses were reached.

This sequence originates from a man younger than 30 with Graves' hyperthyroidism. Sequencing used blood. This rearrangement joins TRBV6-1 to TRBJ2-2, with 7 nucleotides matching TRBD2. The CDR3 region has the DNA TGTGCCAGCAGTCTGCTCCCCGGGGGGAGCGGGGAGCTGTTTTTT. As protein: CASSLLPGGSGELFF.